This TCR beta chain was sequenced during a study of cytomegalovirus exposure and HLA in healthy donors. Study overall: The early release's HLA-typed donors yielded tens of millions of unique TCRs.

Trimming removed 4 bases from V and 1 base from J, with 12 bases in between. The CDR3 contains 15 residues. Germline assignment: CDR1 SGHDT and CDR2 YYEEEE. This PCR relied on a set of 60 Vbeta primers and 13 Jbeta primers. Using immunoSEQ multiplex PCR, the repertoire was profiled, and TCRdb retains in-frame clones only, with some absent. Here the sample spans around 100,000 clones, approximately 71% being singletons. Only a few counts were recorded for this clone. The sample comprised PBMCs. This clonotype originated in a woman between 18 and 29 years old in good health and CMV-seropositive. V gene TRBV5-6 combines with J gene TRBJ1-5, with a weak D call TRBD1 (5 bases). The CDR3 loop reads CASSGGLSSNQPQHF. CDR3 bases: TGTGCCAGCAGCGGGGGACTGTCCAGCAATCAGCCCCAGCATTTT.